The rows below give T cell receptor beta chains drawn from one sample of a study of molecular identifiers for immune sequencing clone quantification. Each CDR3 protein gets one entry after TCRdb re-called the PCR reads with MiXCR. The sample lists some 93,000 distinct CDR3 sequences, roughly 21% occurring once. The specimen was naive CD8+ T cells from blood, with Jurkat cell RNA spiked in. Receptors originate from a human donor in good health. Some libraries in this study had Jurkat cell RNA spiked in. The CDR3 runs from the conserved cysteine through the conserved F or W. A D gene is named only where the DNA matches it firmly. Expanded clones get a size class; other rows say once, few or many, or leave the size out.

j_call	v_call	d_call	clone_size	cdr3_length	cdr3_nt	cdr3_aa
TRBJ2-3	TRBV4-3	TRBD2	.	19	TGCGCCAGCAGCCAAGACCGGACTAGCGGGAGGCCTAGCACAGATACGCAGTATTTT	CASSQDRTSGRPSTDTQYF
TRBJ2-7	TRBV5-5	TRBD1	many	14	TGTGCCAGCAGCTTGGGGACAGGGGGCTACGAGCAGTACTTC	CASSLGTGGYEQYF
TRBJ2-3	TRBV2	.	many	13	TGTGCCAGCAGTGACTTCCGCACAGATACGCAGTATTTT	CASSDFRTDTQYF
TRBJ2-1	TRBV12-3/TRBV12-4	TRBD1	.	16	TGTGCCAGCAGAACATTCGTGGACAGGCGCCGCAATGAGCAGTTCTTC	CASRTFVDRRRNEQFF
TRBJ2-2	TRBV7-9	TRBD1	few	16	TGTGCCAGCAGCCCAGAAGCCCCAGGGGGAATCGGGGAGCTGTTTTTT	CASSPEAPGGIGELFF
TRBJ1-3	TRBV5-6	.	few	15	TGTGCCAGCAGCTTGGAAGGGACCTCTGGAAGCACCATATATTTT	CASSLEGTSGSTIYF
TRBJ2-2	TRBV12-3/TRBV12-4	TRBD1	many	12	TGTGCCAGCGTCCAGGGGGCCGGGGAGCTGTTTTTT	CASVQGAGELFF
TRBJ2-1	TRBV12-3/TRBV12-4	.	once	16	TGTGCCAGCAGTTTCCTCATGGGGGAAGGCTACAATGAGCAGTTCTTC	CASSFLMGEGYNEQFF
TRBJ2-7	TRBV9	.	many	14	TGTGCCAGCAGCTCGGGGACAGCCGGGGGCGAGCAGTACTTC	CASSSGTAGGEQYF
TRBJ2-5	TRBV9	.	many	15	TGTGCCAGCAGCCCAGGGTCACTGGTTCAAGAGACCCAGTACTTC	CASSPGSLVQETQYF
TRBJ2-7	TRBV7-6	TRBD1	.	14	TGTGCCAGCAGCCGAGGGACAGGGAACTACGAGCAGTACTTC	CASSRGTGNYEQYF
TRBJ2-5	TRBV27	.	.	14	TGTGCCAGCGGTTTAATAGCGGCGCAAGAGACCCAGTACTTC	CASGLIAAQETQYF
TRBJ2-3	TRBV5-4	.	many	13	TGTGCCAGCAGCTGGGTCCCCACAGATACGCAGTATTTT	CASSWVPTDTQYF
TRBJ2-6	TRBV4-3	.	.	17	TGCGCCAGCAGCCAAGAAGGGCGACAATCCAGGGCCAACGTCCTGACTTTC	CASSQEGRQSRANVLTF
TRBJ2-7	TRBV7-9	.	many	13	TGTGCCAGCAGCTTAGTGGCTGACCACGAGCAGTACTTC	CASSLVADHEQYF
TRBJ2-6	TRBV6-5	.	many	17	TGTGCCAGCAGTTACCTCGGGACATCCTCTGGGGCCAACGTCCTGACTTTC	CASSYLGTSSGANVLTF